The T cell receptor (beta chain) described here comes from a study of cytomegalovirus exposure and HLA in healthy donors. Of note for this clone: Its antigen remains unidentified.

Trimming took 5 bases from V and 5 from J, leaving 15 bases between them. The germline V gene has CDR1 MDHEN and CDR2 SYDVKM. The CDR3 extends over 15 amino acids. Findings of the study overall: Sequencing likely produced, as an artifact, a cluster of highly shared sequence variants. TCR association rates varied by HLA locus in a later analysis, with DRB1 highest and HLA-C lowest. In vitro confirmation showed three CMV-associated chains to be CMV antigen specific.

Primers for the PCR totalled 60 Vbeta and 13 Jbeta. Sequencing used immunoSEQ multiplex PCR; TCRdb keeps in-frame clones, though not all of them. Altogether about 220,000 clones are present, more than 65% being singletons, with the ten largest covering 0.63%. The source is a man aged 18-30 years in good health and CMV-seronegative. The chain combines TRBV28 with TRBJ2-2; weak D call: TRBD1 (6 bases). The sequencing input was PBMCs. The CDR3 spells CASSSHNRVTGELFF. The CDR3 DNA reads as TGTGCCAGCAGTAGCCATAACAGGGTAACCGGGGAGCTGTTTTTT.